This T cell receptor beta chain comes out of a study of shared T cell receptors in the human thymus. Profiled with immunoSEQ multiplex PCR; TCRdb holds only in-frame clones, not every one. The sample records 500,000 to 750,000 clones, roughly 90% being singletons. The germline gives CDR1 MNHNS, CDR2 SASEGT. Trimming pared 2 bases from V and 0 bases from J, leaving 13 bases between. This CDR3 contains 17 residues. This sample also appeared in a second study, on human thymus T cells.

This clonotype was obtained from a boy younger than two with a congenital heart defect. The sequenced sample consisted of thymocytes. The chain has TRBV6-1 and TRBJ1-4; D is undetermined. CDR3 amino acids: CASSESLRRATNEKLFF. The CDR3 coding sequence is TGTGCCAGCAGTGAAAGTTTAAGGAGGGCAACTAATGAAAAACTGTTTTTT.